The table lists the clone carrying this T cell receptor beta chain with a few counts. What it binds is not known. Template material for amplifying TCR beta CDR3 regions consisted of RNA transcripts. The TCR CDR3 was amplified in a first-round RT-PCR using the HTBI primer set. Each CDR3 protein gets one entry after TCRdb re-called the multiplex PCR reads with MiXCR. The table shows roughly 630,000 distinct CDR3 sequences, with about 15% occurring only once. The source of the sample is a study of T cells in Graves' hyperthyroidism and ophthalmopathy. Study observations and caveats: Ophthalmopathy was predicted by the model a median of roughly 6.6 months ahead of onset.

The CDR3 length is 13 residues. The V gene's germline CDR1 is DFQATT and CDR2 SNEGSKA (reference sequence). V gave up 2 bases and J gave up 5 bases, with 9 bases separating them. Clinicians diagnosed patients from clinical symptoms, serum thyroxine and TRAb, thyroid ultrasound and orbital computed tomography. Material for sequencing was blood. The TCR originated in a woman aged 25 to 39 with Graves' hyperthyroidism. The V gene is TRBV20-1, the J gene TRBJ2-2, with D unresolved. DNA for the CDR3: TGCAGTGCTAGATATACACAAACCGGGGAGCTGTTTTTT. It is translated as CSARYTQTGELFF.